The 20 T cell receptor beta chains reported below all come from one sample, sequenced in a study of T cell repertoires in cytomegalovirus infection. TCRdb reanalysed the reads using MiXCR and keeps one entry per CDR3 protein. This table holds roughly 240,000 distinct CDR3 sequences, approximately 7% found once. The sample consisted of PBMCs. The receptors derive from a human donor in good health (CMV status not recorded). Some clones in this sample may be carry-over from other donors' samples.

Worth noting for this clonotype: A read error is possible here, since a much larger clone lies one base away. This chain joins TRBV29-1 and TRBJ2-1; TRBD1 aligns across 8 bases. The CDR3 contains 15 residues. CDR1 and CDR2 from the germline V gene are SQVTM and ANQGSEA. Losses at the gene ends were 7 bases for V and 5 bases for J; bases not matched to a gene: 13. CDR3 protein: CSAQPRTGCNNEQFF. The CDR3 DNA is TGCAGCGCCCAGCCTAGGACAGGGTGCAACAATGAGCAGTTCTTC.

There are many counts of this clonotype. CDR3 residues: CASRITGGYVNIQYF. In DNA form, the CDR3 reads TGTGCCAGCAGGATTACGGGGGGCTACGTAAACATTCAGTACTTC. The V gene is TRBV12-3 or TRBV12-4, the J gene TRBJ2-4; D may be TRBD2 (7 bases). The CDR3 has 15 amino acids. Trimming took off 6 bases at V and 6 bases at J, with 18 bases between the two ends.

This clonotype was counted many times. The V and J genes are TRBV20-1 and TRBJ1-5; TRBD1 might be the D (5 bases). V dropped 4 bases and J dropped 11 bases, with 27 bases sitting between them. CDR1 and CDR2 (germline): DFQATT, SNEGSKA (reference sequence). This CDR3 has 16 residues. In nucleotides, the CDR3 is TGCAGTGCTACCGGTCCTACAGGTCCCCACGGGGGGGCCCAGCATTTT. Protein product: CSATGPTGPHGGAQHF.

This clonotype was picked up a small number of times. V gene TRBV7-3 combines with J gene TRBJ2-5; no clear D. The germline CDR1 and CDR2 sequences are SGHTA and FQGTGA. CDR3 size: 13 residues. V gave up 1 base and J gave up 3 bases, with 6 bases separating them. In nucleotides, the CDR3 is TGTGCCAGCAGCTTAAGGCGAGAAGAGACCCAGTACTTC. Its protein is CASSLRREETQYF.

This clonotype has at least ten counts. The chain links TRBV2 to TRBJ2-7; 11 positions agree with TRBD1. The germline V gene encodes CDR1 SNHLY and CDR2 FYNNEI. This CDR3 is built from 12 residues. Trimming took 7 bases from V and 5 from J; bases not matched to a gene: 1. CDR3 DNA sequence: TGTGCCAGCAAGGACAGGGGGCACGAGCAGTACTTC. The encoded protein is CASKDRGHEQYF. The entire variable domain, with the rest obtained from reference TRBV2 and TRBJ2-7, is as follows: EPEVTQTPSHQVTQMGQEVILRCVPISNHLYFYWYRQILGQKVEFLVSFYNNEISEKSEIFDDQFSVERPDGSNFTLKIRSTKLEDSAMYFCASKDRGHEQYFGPGTRLTVT.

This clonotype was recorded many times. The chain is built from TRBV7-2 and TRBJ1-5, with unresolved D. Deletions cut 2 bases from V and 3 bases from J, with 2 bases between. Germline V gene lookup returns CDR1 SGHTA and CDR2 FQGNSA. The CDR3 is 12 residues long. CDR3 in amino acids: CASSLYNQPQHF. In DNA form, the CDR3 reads TGTGCCAGCAGCTTATACAATCAGCCCCAGCATTTT.

Here the CDR3 reads CASSQVLAGGPRRGTDTQYF. The CDR3 coding sequence is TGTGCCAGCAGCCAGGTACTAGCGGGGGGTCCTAGGCGCGGCACAGATACGCAGTATTTT. The chain is built from TRBV14 and TRBJ2-3; 12 bases fit TRBD2. This CDR3 comprises 20 residues. With V trimmed by 3 bases and J by 1 base, 14 bases remained unmatched. Germline CDR1 is SGHDN and CDR2 is FVKESK.

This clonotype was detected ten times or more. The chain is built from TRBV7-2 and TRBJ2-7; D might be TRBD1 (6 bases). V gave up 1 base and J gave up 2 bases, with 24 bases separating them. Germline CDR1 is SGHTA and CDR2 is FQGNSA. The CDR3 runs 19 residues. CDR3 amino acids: CASSLVLVQGGSRPYEQYF. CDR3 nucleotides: TGTGCCAGCAGCTTAGTCTTGGTACAGGGTGGGAGTAGGCCCTACGAGCAGTACTTC.

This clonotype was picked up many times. Here the CDR3 reads CASSSGAGGPEAFF. In DNA, the CDR3 is TGTGCCAGCAGCTCGGGGGCAGGGGGCCCGGAAGCTTTCTTT. V usage is TRBV7-2 and J usage is TRBJ1-1; 8 bases align to TRBD1. The trim removed 4 bases at V and 8 bases at J, leaving 9 bases unmatched. Germline assignment: CDR1 SGHTA and CDR2 FQGNSA. The CDR3 is 14 amino acids. The full variable domain, its missing parts supplied by reference TRBV7-2 and TRBJ1-1, is GAGVSQSPSNKVTEKGKDVELRCDPISGHTALYWYRQSLGQGLEFLIYFQGNSAPDKSGLPSDRFSAERTGGSVSTLTIQRTQQEDSAVYLCASSSGAGGPEAFFGQGTRLTVV.

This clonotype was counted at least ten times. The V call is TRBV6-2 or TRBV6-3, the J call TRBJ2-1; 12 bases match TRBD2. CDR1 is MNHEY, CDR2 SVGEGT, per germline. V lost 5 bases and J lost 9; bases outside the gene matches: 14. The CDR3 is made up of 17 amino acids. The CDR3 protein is CASSRNLLAGGSGEQFF. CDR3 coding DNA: TGTGCCAGCAGTAGAAACCTCCTAGCGGGGGGGTCGGGTGAGCAGTTCTTC.

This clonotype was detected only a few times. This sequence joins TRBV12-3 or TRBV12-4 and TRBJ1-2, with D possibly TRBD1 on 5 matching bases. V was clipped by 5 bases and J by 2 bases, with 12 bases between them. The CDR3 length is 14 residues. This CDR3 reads CASSLRPGNYGYTF. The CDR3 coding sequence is TGTGCCAGCAGTCTCAGGCCAGGGAACTATGGCTACACCTTC.

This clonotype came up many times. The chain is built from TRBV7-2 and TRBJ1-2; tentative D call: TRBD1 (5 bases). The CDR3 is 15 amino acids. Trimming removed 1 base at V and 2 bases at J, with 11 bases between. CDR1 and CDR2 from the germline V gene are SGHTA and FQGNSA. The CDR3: CASSLDTGRNYGYTF. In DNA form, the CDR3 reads TGTGCCAGCAGCTTAGATACGGGACGGAACTATGGCTACACCTTC. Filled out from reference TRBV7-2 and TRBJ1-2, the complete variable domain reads GAGVSQSPSNKVTEKGKDVELRCDPISGHTALYWYRQSLGQGLEFLIYFQGNSAPDKSGLPSDRFSAERTGGSVSTLTIQRTQQEDSAVYLCASSLDTGRNYGYTFGSGTRLTVV.

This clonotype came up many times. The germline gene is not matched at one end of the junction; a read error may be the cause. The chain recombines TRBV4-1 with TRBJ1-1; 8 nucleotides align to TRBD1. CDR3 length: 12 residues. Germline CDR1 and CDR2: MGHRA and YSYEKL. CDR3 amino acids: CASSQGATEAFF. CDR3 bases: TGTGCCAGCAGTCAGGGGGCGACTGAAGCTTTCTTT.

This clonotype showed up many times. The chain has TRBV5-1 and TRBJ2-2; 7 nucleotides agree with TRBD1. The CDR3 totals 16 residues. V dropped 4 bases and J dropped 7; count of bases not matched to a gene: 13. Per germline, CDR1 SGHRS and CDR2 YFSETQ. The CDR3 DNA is TGCGCCAGCAGCACTCGGACAGGTCCAGGCGGCGGGGAGCTGTTTTTT. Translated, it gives CASSTRTGPGGGELFF.

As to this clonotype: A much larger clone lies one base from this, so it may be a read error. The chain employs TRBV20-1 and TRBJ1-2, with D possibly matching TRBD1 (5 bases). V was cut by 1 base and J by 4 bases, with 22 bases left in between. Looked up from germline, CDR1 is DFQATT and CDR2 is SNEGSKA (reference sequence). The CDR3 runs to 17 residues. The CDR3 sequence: CSARGTGIGERIYGYTF. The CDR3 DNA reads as TGCAGTGCTAGAGGTACCGGGATAGGGGAGAGGATCTATGGCTACACCTTC.

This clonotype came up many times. The CDR3 DNA sequence: TGCGCCAGCAGCCAGATTTCGGAGTATGGCTACACCTTC. Its protein is CASSQISEYGYTF. The rearrangement joins TRBV4-1 to TRBJ1-2; no firm D call. The V gene lost 3 bases and the J gene lost 5 bases, with 10 bases spanning the gap. The CDR3 runs 13 residues. CDR1 and CDR2 (germline): MGHRA, YSYEKL.

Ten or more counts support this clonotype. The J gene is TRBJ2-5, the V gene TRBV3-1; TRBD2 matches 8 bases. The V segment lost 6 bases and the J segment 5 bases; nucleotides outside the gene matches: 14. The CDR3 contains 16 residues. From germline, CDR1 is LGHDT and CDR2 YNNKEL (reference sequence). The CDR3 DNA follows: TGTGCCAGCAGACCAGCGGCGGGGGGCACGGGGGAGACCCAGTACTTC. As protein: CASRPAAGGTGETQYF.

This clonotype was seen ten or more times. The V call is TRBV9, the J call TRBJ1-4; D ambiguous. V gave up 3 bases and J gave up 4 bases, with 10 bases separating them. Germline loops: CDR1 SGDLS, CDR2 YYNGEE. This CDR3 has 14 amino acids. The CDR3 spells CASSAGRSNEKLFF. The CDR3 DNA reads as TGTGCCAGCAGCGCAGGACGGAGTAATGAAAAACTGTTTTTT.

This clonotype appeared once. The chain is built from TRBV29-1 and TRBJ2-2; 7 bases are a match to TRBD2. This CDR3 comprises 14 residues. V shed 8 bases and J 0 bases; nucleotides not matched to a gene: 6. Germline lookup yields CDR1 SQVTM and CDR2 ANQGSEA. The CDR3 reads CSSSGTANTGELFF. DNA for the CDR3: TGCAGCTCAAGCGGGACGGCGAACACCGGGGAGCTGTTTTTT.

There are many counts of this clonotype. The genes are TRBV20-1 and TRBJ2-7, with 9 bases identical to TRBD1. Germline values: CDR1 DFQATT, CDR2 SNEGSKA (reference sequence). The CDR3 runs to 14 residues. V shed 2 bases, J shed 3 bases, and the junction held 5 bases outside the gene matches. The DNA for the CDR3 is TGCAGTGCTAGAAGCCGGGACAGGGTCTACGAGCAGTACTTC. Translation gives CSARSRDRVYEQYF.